This TCR beta chain stems from a study of PD-1 blockade in classical Hodgkin lymphoma. There are a few counts of this clone. Its antigen is still unknown. Whole-study results and caveats: Newly diagnosed patients were reported to exhibit reduced baseline TCR diversity relative to healthy donors.

Stated time point: cycle 4 day 1 (C4D1), after 5 to 7 weeks of nivolumab. Each of the patients experienced relapse following autologous stem cell transplantation, and their brentuximab vedotin exposure differed. Through magnetic negative selection, CD8+ T cells were separated from PBMCs that had been thawed. Repertoires were generated with immunoSEQ multiplex PCR, while TCRdb's copy carries only in-frame clones and drops some. The table lists almost 8,500 clones, roughly four fifths of them singletons. This CDR3 comprises 16 residues. Per germline, CDR1 LGHNA and CDR2 YNFKEQ. Losses at the gene ends were 4 bases for V and 5 bases for J; bases not matched to a gene: 11.

The source of this sequence is a human donor with classical Hodgkin lymphoma. The chain recombines TRBV4-2 with TRBJ2-7; 10 nucleotides line up with TRBD1. The material was CD8+ T cells from blood, obtained before the fourth cycle of nivolumab. The CDR3, as DNA: TGTGCCAGCAGCCCCGCGCCCGGGACAGGGGTCGACGAGCAGTACTTC. Amino acid sequence: CASSPAPGTGVDEQYF.